The 15 T cell receptor beta chains in this list originate from one sample, sequenced in a study of cytomegalovirus exposure and HLA in healthy donors. Primers: 60 Vbeta forward and 13 Jbeta reverse. Clones were sequenced by immunoSEQ multiplex PCR, and TCRdb holds only the in-frame ones, with some missing. The sample includes approximately 140,000 clones, approximately 85% of them seen just once. Sample: PBMCs. The source is a woman aged 40 to 50 in good health and CMV-seronegative.

A word on this clone: The junction departs from the called germline gene at one end, perhaps through a read error. The J gene is TRBJ1-1, the V gene TRBV7-7, with D tentatively TRBD1 (6 bases). The CDR3 totals 13 residues. Germline V gives CDR1 SSHAT, CDR2 FNYEAQ (reference sequence). The CDR3 loop reads CASSLSAGTEAFF. The DNA for the CDR3 is TGTGCTAGCAGCTTATCAGCCGGGACAGAAGCTTTCTTT.

The V gene is TRBV7-9, the J gene TRBJ2-3; TRBD2 aligns across 7 bases. The V segment lost 3 bases and the J segment 2 bases; nucleotides outside the gene matches: 8. Germline-derived CDR1 and CDR2 are SEHNR and FQNEAQ (reference sequence). This CDR3 region has 16 residues. The CDR3: CASSLGLADLTDTQYF. The DNA for the CDR3 is TGTGCCAGCAGCTTGGGCCTAGCGGATCTCACAGATACGCAGTATTTT.

This chain connects TRBV5-1 to TRBJ2-3; 7 nucleotides align to TRBD2. The germline gives CDR1 SGHRS, CDR2 YFSETQ. After removal of 4 bases from V and 0 bases from J, the junction contained 5 bases not matched to a gene. The CDR3 is 15 residues long. The CDR3, as DNA: TGCGCCAGCAGCCGGGCGGGGGAAAGCACAGATACGCAGTATTTT. Its translation: CASSRAGESTDTQYF.

This clone was seen only once. The V gene is TRBV28, the J gene TRBJ2-7; 12 nucleotides match TRBD2. Looked up from germline, CDR1 is MDHEN and CDR2 is SYDVKM. The CDR3 covers 15 residues. After removal of 2 bases from V and 5 bases from J, the junction contained 4 bases not matched to a gene. The CDR3 is CASSLPSGRAHEQYF. In DNA, the CDR3 is TGTGCCAGCAGTTTACCTAGCGGGAGGGCCCACGAGCAGTACTTC.

This rearrangement joins TRBV5-4 to TRBJ2-5; TRBD2 aligns across 11 bases. CDR3 size: 17 residues. The V and J ends lost 3 bases and 5 bases, in that order; junction bases with no gene match: 12. The germline V gene has CDR1 SGHNT and CDR2 YYREEE (reference sequence). CDR3 DNA sequence: TGTGCCAGCAGCTCGACGGGACTAGCGGCACCAGGGGAGACCCAGTACTTC. Translation: CASSSTGLAAPGETQYF.

The V and J genes are TRBV18 and TRBJ2-7; D is possibly TRBD2 (6 bases). The germline gives CDR1 KGHSH, CDR2 LQKENI. V was trimmed by 1 base and J by 0 bases, leaving 22 bases between them. The CDR3 runs 19 residues. Written as DNA, the CDR3 is TGTGCCAGCTCACCACTGAATTCCCCAGGCGGGATAAGCTCCTACGAGCAGTACTTC. Its translation is CASSPLNSPGGISSYEQYF. The full variable domain, its missing parts supplied by reference TRBV18 and TRBJ2-7, is NAGVMQNPRHLVRRRGQEARLRCSPMKGHSHVYWYRQLPEEGLKFMVYLQKENIIDESGMPKERFSAEFPKEGPSILRIQQVVRGDSAAYFCASSPLNSPGGISSYEQYFGPGTRLTVT.

V usage is TRBV5-1 and J usage is TRBJ2-2, with 7 bases that match TRBD1. V shed 2 bases, J shed 4 bases, and the junction held 2 bases outside the gene matches. Germline CDR1 and CDR2: SGHRS and YFSETQ. CDR3 length: 14 residues. CDR3 in DNA: TGCGCCAGCAGCTTTGCAGGGGGCACCGGGGAGCTGTTTTTT. This sequence encodes CASSFAGGTGELFF. Looking up the rest from reference TRBV5-1 and TRBJ2-2 gives the full variable domain: KAGVTQTPRYLIKTRGQQVTLSCSPISGHRSVSWYQQTPGQGLQFLFEYFSETQRNKGNFPGRFSGRQFSNSRSEMNVSTLELGDSALYLCASSFAGGTGELFFGEGSRLTVL.

CDR3 protein: CASSEAPGLAGVEQYF. CDR3 DNA sequence: TGTGCCAGCAGTGAAGCCCCGGGACTAGCGGGAGTTGAGCAGTACTTC. This rearrangement joins TRBV2 to TRBJ2-7, with TRBD2 matching 14 bases. The CDR3 spans 16 residues. V trimming: 0 bases; J trimming: 7 bases; junction bases outside the gene matches: 5. Germline CDR1 is SNHLY and CDR2 is FYNNEI. Full variable domain (rest looked up from reference TRBV2 and TRBJ2-7): EPEVTQTPSHQVTQMGQEVILRCVPISNHLYFYWYRQILGQKVEFLVSFYNNEISEKSEIFDDQFSVERPDGSNFTLKIRSTKLEDSAMYFCASSEAPGLAGVEQYFGPGTRLTVT.

This chain connects TRBV7-8 to TRBJ2-1; 13 bases match TRBD2. The CDR3 extends over 16 amino acids. Per germline, CDR1 SGHVS and CDR2 FQNEAQ. V lost 5 bases, J lost 8 bases, and 9 bases stayed unmatched. The CDR3 sequence is CASSRRTSGRGHEQFF. For the CDR3, the DNA is TGTGCCAGCAGCCGTCGGACTAGCGGGAGAGGGCATGAGCAGTTCTTC. Based on the CDR3 plus reference TRBV7-8 and TRBJ2-1, the full variable domain is GAGVSQSPRYKVAKRGQDVALRCDPISGHVSLFWYQQALGQGPEFLTYFQNEAQLDKSGLPSDRFFAERPEGSVSTLKIQRTQQEDSAVYLCASSRRTSGRGHEQFFGPGTRLTVL.

The J gene is TRBJ1-2, the V gene TRBV6-5, with D tentatively TRBD1 (6 bases). The CDR3 loop spans 14 amino acids. CDR1 and CDR2 from the germline V gene are MNHEY and SVGAGI. V lost 5 bases, J lost 6 bases, and 16 bases lay in between. The CDR3 nucleotides are TGTGCCAGCAGTGACTTCAGGGGCCAGGATGGCTACACCTTC. It encodes CASSDFRGQDGYTF.

CDR3 in DNA: TGTGCCAGCACCCTTCGGGGACAGATCCAGCCCCAGCATTTT. It codes for CASTLRGQIQPQHF. The chain couples TRBV21-1 to TRBJ1-5; the D call TRBD1 from the table was never checked on the DNA. TRBV21-1 is a documented pseudogene. The CDR3 spans 14 residues.

J is TRBJ2-7 and V is TRBV28, with D possibly TRBD1 on 5 matching bases. V was clipped by 5 bases and J by 4 bases, with 18 bases between them. The CDR3 contains 15 residues. Looked up from germline, CDR1 is MDHEN and CDR2 is SYDVKM. The DNA of the CDR3 is TGTGCCAGCAGTGACCCCCGGCAGGGAAAATACGAGCAGTACTTC. This encodes CASSDPRQGKYEQYF.

This chain links TRBV5-1 with TRBJ1-2; TRBD1 aligns across 9 bases. V shed 1 base and J 6 bases; nucleotides not matched to a gene: 7. This CDR3 spans 15 amino acids. CDR1 SGHRS and CDR2 YFSETQ come from the germline V gene. Here the CDR3 reads CASSLPTGGGDGYTF. The CDR3 DNA is TGCGCCAGCAGCTTGCCCACAGGGGGCGGTGATGGCTACACCTTC.

CDR3 DNA: TGTGCCAGCAGGAGGGACAGACAAGAGACCCAGTACTTC. It specifies CASRRDRQETQYF. V is TRBV7-6 and J is TRBJ2-5, with 7 bases fitting TRBD1. Germline-derived CDR1 and CDR2 are SGHVS and FNYEAQ. The CDR3 length is 13 residues. The V gene end was trimmed by 6 bases and the J gene end by 2 bases; junction bases not matched to a gene: 3.

This clone was seen a single time. The chain is built from TRBV10-3 and TRBJ2-5; TRBD1 matches at 11 bases. The germline V gene encodes CDR1 ENHRY and CDR2 SYGVKD. The ends lost 4 bases at V and 5 bases at J; junction bases unmatched: 3. This CDR3 has 14 residues. The DNA for the CDR3 is TGTGCCATCAGTGCGGGACAGGGGGGGGAGACCCAGTACTTC. Translation: CAISAGQGGETQYF.